This is a list of T cell receptor beta chains from one sample in a study of cytomegalovirus exposure and HLA in healthy donors. Produced via immunoSEQ multiplex PCR; TCRdb's table is partial and in-frame only. The sample has approximately 180,000 clones; more than 75% are singletons. The sequencing input was PBMCs. The source is a man between 18 and 35 years old in good health and CMV-seropositive. CDR3s include the opening cysteine and the closing phenylalanine or tryptophan. A D gene is named only where the DNA matches it firmly. A clone size is listed for some rows: how often the clone was seen (once, few, many), or a class if it is expanded.

d_gene: .
j_gene: TRBJ1-2
abundance: .
v_gene: TRBV2
CDR3nt: TGTGCCAGCAGTGCCAGGGGAACCACTCGCGGCTACACCTTC
CDR3aa: CASSARGTTRGYTF

d_gene: TRBD2
j_gene: TRBJ2-5
abundance: .
v_gene: TRBV2
CDR3nt: TGTGCCAGCACCCCAACCCGGACTAGCGGGTTCCAAGAGACCCAGTACTTC
CDR3aa: CASTPTRTSGFQETQYF

d_gene: TRBD2
j_gene: TRBJ2-7
abundance: .
v_gene: TRBV9
CDR3nt: TGTGCCAGCAGCGTAGGGGGAGGGCCCATCGACGAGCAGTACTTC
CDR3aa: CASSVGGGPIDEQYF

d_gene: .
j_gene: TRBJ1-2
abundance: .
v_gene: TRBV29-1
CDR3nt: TGCAGCTTTAAGAGGATTGAGGGCTACACCTTC
CDR3aa: CSFKRIEGYTF

d_gene: TRBD2
j_gene: TRBJ2-5
abundance: .
v_gene: TRBV5-8
CDR3nt: TGTGCCAGCAGCGTCCGGACTAGCGGGAGAGAGACCCAGTACTTC
CDR3aa: CASSVRTSGRETQYF

d_gene: TRBD2
j_gene: TRBJ2-3
abundance: .
v_gene: TRBV14
CDR3nt: TGTGCCAGCAGCCAAGATCTAGGGACCCGGGGGGCGCAGTATTTT
CDR3aa: CASSQDLGTRGAQYF

d_gene: TRBD1
j_gene: TRBJ2-5
abundance: .
v_gene: TRBV6-5
CDR3nt: TGTGCCAGCAGTTTGTCGACAGGGGGACTGGGGGAGACCCAGTACTTC
CDR3aa: CASSLSTGGLGETQYF

d_gene: .
j_gene: TRBJ2-3
abundance: .
v_gene: TRBV5-1
CDR3nt: TGCGCCAGCAGTTGGAGGAAATCTGATACGCAGTATTTT
CDR3aa: CASSWRKSDTQYF

d_gene: .
j_gene: TRBJ2-5
abundance: .
v_gene: TRBV30
CDR3nt: TGTGCCTGGAGTGTAACGTCGGGGACCCAGTACTTC
CDR3aa: CAWSVTSGTQYF

d_gene: .
j_gene: TRBJ2-2
abundance: few
v_gene: TRBV5-8
CDR3nt: TGTGCCAGCAGCCTCAGGGGGGAGACCGGGGAGCTGTTTTTT
CDR3aa: CASSLRGETGELFF

d_gene: .
j_gene: TRBJ1-2
abundance: .
v_gene: TRBV7-9
CDR3nt: TGTGCCAGCACTCCTGGCGAGGCGCAGTATGGCTACACCTTC
CDR3aa: CASTPGEAQYGYTF

d_gene: TRBD1
j_gene: TRBJ1-1
abundance: once
v_gene: TRBV9
CDR3nt: TGTGCCAGCAGCGTAGCTACGGGGAGGATGGGACAGACTGAAGCTTTCTTT
CDR3aa: CASSVATGRMGQTEAFF

d_gene: TRBD1
j_gene: TRBJ1-3
abundance: .
v_gene: TRBV7-2
CDR3nt: TGTGCCAGCAGTAGGGACAGGGGTTCCAGATTCGCTGGAAACACCATATATTTT
CDR3aa: CASSRDRGSRFAGNTIYF

d_gene: .
j_gene: TRBJ2-7
abundance: .
v_gene: TRBV5-8
CDR3nt: TGTGCCAGCAGCTTTGGTAGACTGCAGTACTTC
CDR3aa: CASSFGRLQYF

d_gene: .
j_gene: TRBJ1-1
abundance: few
v_gene: TRBV30
CDR3nt: TGTGCCTGGAGGTGGGAGGGGAACACTGAAGCTTTCTTT
CDR3aa: CAWRWEGNTEAFF

d_gene: TRBD1
j_gene: TRBJ1-1
abundance: .
v_gene: TRBV5-1
CDR3nt: TGCGCCAGCAGCGTTGACAGGGGGAACACTGAAGCTTTCTTT
CDR3aa: CASSVDRGNTEAFF

d_gene: .
j_gene: TRBJ2-5
abundance: .
v_gene: TRBV27
CDR3nt: TGTGCCAGCCGATGGAGGGAGACCCAGTACTTC
CDR3aa: CASRWRETQYF

d_gene: TRBD1
j_gene: TRBJ2-7
abundance: .
v_gene: TRBV4-1
CDR3nt: TGCGCCAGCAGCCAGGGGCAGGGGGCCTACGAGCAGTACTTC
CDR3aa: CASSQGQGAYEQYF

d_gene: TRBD1
j_gene: TRBJ2-1
abundance: .
v_gene: TRBV7-2
CDR3nt: TGTGCCAGCAGCACGAGACAGGGCAGTTACAATGAGCAGTTCTTC
CDR3aa: CASSTRQGSYNEQFF

d_gene: .
j_gene: TRBJ1-2
abundance: few
v_gene: TRBV7-2
CDR3nt: TGTGCCAGCAGCTTAGAACAGGCAGGGTCTGGCTACACCTTC
CDR3aa: CASSLEQAGSGYTF

d_gene: .
j_gene: TRBJ2-1
abundance: .
v_gene: TRBV29-1
CDR3nt: TGCAGCGTGCGGCCAACAAACAATGAGCAGTTCTTC
CDR3aa: CSVRPTNNEQFF

d_gene: TRBD2
j_gene: TRBJ2-7
abundance: .
v_gene: TRBV10-1
CDR3nt: TGCGCCAGCAGTGAGGAGGGGACTAGCGGGTACGAGCAGTACTTC
CDR3aa: CASSEEGTSGYEQYF

d_gene: TRBD2
j_gene: TRBJ2-4
abundance: once
v_gene: TRBV2
CDR3nt: TGTGCCAGCAGCCGGACTAGCGGGAGGGTATTCACCAAAAACATTCAGTACTTC
CDR3aa: CASSRTSGRVFTKNIQYF

d_gene: TRBD2
j_gene: TRBJ2-3
abundance: .
v_gene: TRBV5-4
CDR3nt: TGTGCCAGCAGCGCGGGGGGGGCGTCATTTCTAGATACGCAGTATTTT
CDR3aa: CASSAGGASFLDTQYF

d_gene: TRBD2
j_gene: TRBJ2-7
abundance: .
v_gene: TRBV4-1
CDR3nt: TGCGCCAGCAGCCGGGGACTAGCGGGGTCCTACGAGCAGTACTTC
CDR3aa: CASSRGLAGSYEQYF

d_gene: TRBD1
j_gene: TRBJ1-2
abundance: .
v_gene: TRBV5-1
CDR3nt: TGCGCCAGCAGCTTAGGGTCGGGCAGGGGGCTTGATGGCTACACCTTC
CDR3aa: CASSLGSGRGLDGYTF

d_gene: TRBD2
j_gene: TRBJ2-3
abundance: .
v_gene: TRBV15
CDR3nt: TGTGCCACCGCACGCATGGCGGGGGTAGCAGATACGCAGTATTTT
CDR3aa: CATARMAGVADTQYF

d_gene: .
j_gene: TRBJ1-1
abundance: .
v_gene: TRBV9
CDR3nt: TGTGCCAGCAGAGGGGTACAAGCCACTGAAGCTTTCTTT
CDR3aa: CASRGVQATEAFF

d_gene: .
j_gene: TRBJ1-2
abundance: .
v_gene: TRBV15
CDR3nt: TGTGCCACCAGCAGAGAAGGGGGAAGCTACACCTTC
CDR3aa: CATSREGGSYTF

d_gene: TRBD2
j_gene: TRBJ2-7
abundance: .
v_gene: TRBV2
CDR3nt: TGTGCCAGCAGTGAAGCGCAGACGGGAGGGGGCTACGAGCAGTACTTC
CDR3aa: CASSEAQTGGGYEQYF

d_gene: .
j_gene: TRBJ2-3
abundance: .
v_gene: TRBV15
CDR3nt: TGTGCCACCGGGGGACAAGACACAGATACGCAGTATTTT
CDR3aa: CATGGQDTDTQYF

d_gene: .
j_gene: TRBJ1-2
abundance: .
v_gene: TRBV14
CDR3nt: TGTGCCAGCAGCCAAGATCGAGGGGGCTATGGCTACACCTTC
CDR3aa: CASSQDRGGYGYTF

d_gene: .
j_gene: TRBJ1-2
abundance: few
v_gene: TRBV6-1
CDR3nt: TGTGCCTGCCAAAGGGGCAGCTATGGCTACACCTTC
CDR3aa: CACQRGSYGYTF

d_gene: TRBD1
j_gene: TRBJ1-1
abundance: .
v_gene: TRBV11-2
CDR3nt: TGTGCCAGCAGCCGTCGGACAGGGTACACTGAAGCTTTCTTT
CDR3aa: CASSRRTGYTEAFF

d_gene: .
j_gene: TRBJ1-1
abundance: .
v_gene: TRBV18
CDR3nt: TGTGCCAGCTCACCGAGTGAAGGGGTTCGGGAAGCTTTCTTT
CDR3aa: CASSPSEGVREAFF

d_gene: .
j_gene: TRBJ2-7
abundance: .
v_gene: TRBV18
CDR3nt: TGTGCCAGCTCACCGAGGAGGGACGAGCAGTACTTC
CDR3aa: CASSPRRDEQYF

d_gene: .
j_gene: TRBJ2-5
abundance: .
v_gene: TRBV11-2
CDR3nt: TGTGCCAGCAGCGTTGGGACACCCCGAGAGACCCAGTACTTC
CDR3aa: CASSVGTPRETQYF

d_gene: .
j_gene: TRBJ2-7
abundance: .
v_gene: TRBV5-4
CDR3nt: TGTGCCAGCAGCTTGATGTCAGGGGAAGGGGAGCAGTACTTC
CDR3aa: CASSLMSGEGEQYF

d_gene: TRBD2
j_gene: TRBJ2-3
abundance: .
v_gene: TRBV7-9
CDR3nt: TGTGCCAGCAGCTTTTCGGCCGGGGGAGGGCCAGGCACAGATACGCAGTATTTT
CDR3aa: CASSFSAGGGPGTDTQYF

d_gene: TRBD1
j_gene: TRBJ1-2
abundance: .
v_gene: TRBV19
CDR3nt: TGTGCCACCTCGTGGGGGACAGGGAATCTTAACTATGGCTACACCTTC
CDR3aa: CATSWGTGNLNYGYTF

d_gene: .
j_gene: TRBJ1-1
abundance: once
v_gene: TRBV4-1
CDR3nt: TGCGCCAGCAGCCGCCGGGGAGGTGAAGCTTTCTTT
CDR3aa: CASSRRGGEAFF

d_gene: .
j_gene: TRBJ1-2
abundance: few
v_gene: TRBV5-1
CDR3nt: TGCGCCAGCAGCTCAGGGACTACTAACTATGGCTACACCTTC
CDR3aa: CASSSGTTNYGYTF

d_gene: TRBD2
j_gene: TRBJ2-3
abundance: .
v_gene: TRBV9
CDR3nt: TGTGCCAGCAGCGAAGGCGGGGGGACAGATACGCAGTATTTT
CDR3aa: CASSEGGGTDTQYF

d_gene: .
j_gene: TRBJ2-7
abundance: few
v_gene: TRBV19
CDR3nt: TGTGCCAGTAGCCCAATGGGAGGAGGAGAGCAGTACTTC
CDR3aa: CASSPMGGGEQYF

d_gene: .
j_gene: TRBJ1-2
abundance: .
v_gene: TRBV9
CDR3nt: TGTGCCAGCAGCGTACTCCCGGGGGAGGGCTACACCTTC
CDR3aa: CASSVLPGEGYTF

d_gene: TRBD1
j_gene: TRBJ2-7
abundance: .
v_gene: TRBV11-1
CDR3nt: TGTGCCAGCAGCCCATACAGGGGTTCAGACTACGAGCAGTACTTC
CDR3aa: CASSPYRGSDYEQYF

d_gene: .
j_gene: TRBJ2-3
abundance: .
v_gene: TRBV5-1
CDR3nt: TGCGCCAGCAGCAAAATAGGGGTTAGCACAGATACGCAGTATTTT
CDR3aa: CASSKIGVSTDTQYF

d_gene: TRBD2
j_gene: TRBJ2-1
abundance: .
v_gene: TRBV9
CDR3nt: TGTGCCAGCAGCGTATGGGAGGGCCGGGACAATGAGCAGTTCTTC
CDR3aa: CASSVWEGRDNEQFF

d_gene: .
j_gene: TRBJ1-3
abundance: .
v_gene: TRBV12-5
CDR3nt: TGTGCTAGTGGGGCCGGACAGCACTCTGGAAACACCATATATTTT
CDR3aa: CASGAGQHSGNTIYF

d_gene: .
j_gene: TRBJ1-6
abundance: .
v_gene: TRBV5-1
CDR3nt: TGCGCCAGCAGCTTCGATCCTAGAGAGCCTTATAATTCACCCCTCCACTTT
CDR3aa: CASSFDPREPYNSPLHF

d_gene: TRBD1
j_gene: TRBJ2-7
abundance: .
v_gene: TRBV5-4
CDR3nt: TGTGCCAGCAGCCCGGGAACCGGGACAGGGAAGACTTACGAGCAGTACTTC
CDR3aa: CASSPGTGTGKTYEQYF

d_gene: .
j_gene: TRBJ2-1
abundance: .
v_gene: TRBV5-6
CDR3nt: TGTGCCAGCAGCTTGGAACGGGGCAATGAGCAGTTCTTC
CDR3aa: CASSLERGNEQFF

d_gene: TRBD1
j_gene: TRBJ1-1
abundance: .
v_gene: TRBV28
CDR3nt: TGTGCCAGCAGTTTATCCGACAGGGGGGCTGAAGCTTTCTTT
CDR3aa: CASSLSDRGAEAFF

d_gene: TRBD2
j_gene: TRBJ2-3
abundance: .
v_gene: TRBV5-1
CDR3nt: TGCGCCAGCAGCTCGGGGACTAGCTCTCGGTTCACAGATACGCAGTATTTT
CDR3aa: CASSSGTSSRFTDTQYF

d_gene: .
j_gene: TRBJ2-7
abundance: .
v_gene: TRBV14
CDR3nt: TGTGCCAGCAGCCAAGTACGTGGGCAGAGTCCCTACGAGCAGTACTTC
CDR3aa: CASSQVRGQSPYEQYF

d_gene: .
j_gene: TRBJ2-2
abundance: .
v_gene: TRBV19
CDR3nt: TGTGCCAGTATGGGGGGGGACAGGCGGAACACCGGGGAGCTGTTTTTT
CDR3aa: CASMGGDRRNTGELFF

d_gene: TRBD1
j_gene: TRBJ2-7
abundance: .
v_gene: TRBV5-8
CDR3nt: TGTGCCAGCAGCCGTTCGGGACAGGGAGTAGGCGAGCAGTACTTC
CDR3aa: CASSRSGQGVGEQYF

d_gene: .
j_gene: TRBJ1-2
abundance: .
v_gene: TRBV4-1
CDR3nt: TGCGCCAGCAGCCACCGCGGGGAAGTTAACTATGGCTACACCTTC
CDR3aa: CASSHRGEVNYGYTF

d_gene: .
j_gene: TRBJ2-7
abundance: .
v_gene: TRBV9
CDR3nt: TGTGCCAGCAGCGTAGGTAACAGGGCCCACGAGCAGTACTTC
CDR3aa: CASSVGNRAHEQYF

d_gene: TRBD1
j_gene: TRBJ1-1
abundance: once
v_gene: TRBV9
CDR3nt: TGTGCCAGCAGCGTGGGGGACAGGGGGGGGAACACTGAAGCTTTCTTT
CDR3aa: CASSVGDRGGNTEAFF